Each of the 5 T cell receptor beta chains below was sequenced from the same sample in a study of spatial heterogeneity in lung cancer. This sample's time point: blood at routine non-recurrence follow-up after resection. In TCRdb, the 5' RACE reads were re-called with MiXCR into one record per CDR3 protein. The sample lists 20,000 to 25,000 distinct CDR3 sequences, around 10% occurring once. The sequenced sample was PBMCs, obtained at follow-up. These TCRs come from a male donor with early-stage non-small cell lung cancer.

Judged by abundance, this clonotype is medium-sized (0.01 to 0.1%). V is TRBV27 and J is TRBJ2-1; 8 bases map to TRBD2. The CDR3 is made up of 17 amino acids. Trimming removed 10 bases from V and 5 bases from J; junction bases left unmatched: 19. Germline CDR1 is MNHEY and CDR2 is SMNVEV (reference sequence). The CDR3 loop reads CATRSSGVSGRNNEQFF. The CDR3 DNA follows: TGTGCCACCAGGAGTAGCGGGGTTTCGGGCCGCAACAATGAGCAGTTCTTC.

This clonotype occurred many times. The genes are TRBV20-1 and TRBJ1-1; possible D gene TRBD1, 5 bases. This CDR3 is built from 15 residues. Germline CDR1 DFQATT, CDR2 SNEGSKA (reference sequence). V was clipped by 0 bases and J by 5 bases, with 16 bases between them. The CDR3 loop is CSAREPGGVLTEAFF. CDR3 DNA sequence: TGCAGTGCTAGAGAGCCGGGAGGGGTCCTTACTGAAGCTTTCTTT.

The chain couples TRBV19 to TRBJ2-2; D is unclear. CDR1 is LNHDA and CDR2 is SQIVND in the germline V gene (reference sequence). The V and J ends lost 4 bases and 0 bases respectively, with 6 bases between them. The CDR3 extends over 14 amino acids. The CDR3: CASSKGPNTGELFF. CDR3 nucleotides: TGTGCCAGTAGTAAGGGCCCGAACACCGGGGAGCTGTTTTTT. Full variable domain (missing parts from reference TRBV19 and TRBJ2-2): DGGITQSPKYLFRKEGQNVTLSCEQNLNHDAMYWYRQDPGQGLRLIYYSQIVNDFQKGDIAEGYSVSREKKESFPLTVTSAQKNPTAFYLCASSKGPNTGELFFGEGSRLTVL.

This clonotype was counted at least ten times. The chain has TRBV18 and TRBJ1-2; D is undetermined. Germline V gives CDR1 KGHSH, CDR2 LQKENI. The CDR3 totals 12 residues. The V gene lost 3 bases and the J gene lost 6 bases, with 8 bases spanning the gap. For the CDR3, the DNA is TGTGCCAGCTCACCGGTTGGGGATGGCTACACCTTC. It codes for CASSPVGDGYTF.

This chain connects TRBV7-9 to TRBJ2-4; tentative D call: TRBD1 (7 bases). Trimming removed 5 bases at V and 2 bases at J, with 16 bases between. The length of the CDR3 is 16 residues. CDR1 is SEHNR, CDR2 FQNEAQ, per germline (reference sequence). CDR3 amino acids: CASSPGGGLSKNIQYF. The CDR3 region has the DNA TGTGCCAGCAGCCCCGGAGGGGGCTTATCCAAAAACATTCAGTACTTC. The variable domain in full, with the rest retrieved from reference TRBV7-9 and TRBJ2-4, is DTGVSQNPRHKITKRGQNVTFRCDPISEHNRLYWYRQTLGQGPEFLTYFQNEAQLEKSRLLSDRFSAERPKGSFSTLEIQRTEQGDSAMYLCASSPGGGLSKNIQYFGAGTRLSVL.